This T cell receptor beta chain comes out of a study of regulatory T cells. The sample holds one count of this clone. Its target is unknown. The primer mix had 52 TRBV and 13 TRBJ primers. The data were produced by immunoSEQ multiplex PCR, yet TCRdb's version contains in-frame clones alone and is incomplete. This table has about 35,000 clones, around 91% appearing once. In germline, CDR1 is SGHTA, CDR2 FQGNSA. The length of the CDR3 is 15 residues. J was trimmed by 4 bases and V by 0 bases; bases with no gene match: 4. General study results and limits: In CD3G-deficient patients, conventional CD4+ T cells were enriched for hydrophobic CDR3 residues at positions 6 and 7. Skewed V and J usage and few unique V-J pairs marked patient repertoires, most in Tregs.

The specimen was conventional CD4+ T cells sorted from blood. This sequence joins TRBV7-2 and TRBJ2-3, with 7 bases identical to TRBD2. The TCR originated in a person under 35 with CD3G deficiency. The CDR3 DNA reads TGTGCCAGCAGCTTAGCGGGGGGGTTGGCAGATACGCAGTATTTT. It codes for CASSLAGGLADTQYF. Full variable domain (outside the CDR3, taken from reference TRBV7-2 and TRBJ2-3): GAGVSQSPSNKVTEKGKDVELRCDPISGHTALYWYRQSLGQGLEFLIYFQGNSAPDKSGLPSDRFSAERTGGSVSTLTIQRTQQEDSAVYLCASSLAGGLADTQYFGPGTRLTVL.